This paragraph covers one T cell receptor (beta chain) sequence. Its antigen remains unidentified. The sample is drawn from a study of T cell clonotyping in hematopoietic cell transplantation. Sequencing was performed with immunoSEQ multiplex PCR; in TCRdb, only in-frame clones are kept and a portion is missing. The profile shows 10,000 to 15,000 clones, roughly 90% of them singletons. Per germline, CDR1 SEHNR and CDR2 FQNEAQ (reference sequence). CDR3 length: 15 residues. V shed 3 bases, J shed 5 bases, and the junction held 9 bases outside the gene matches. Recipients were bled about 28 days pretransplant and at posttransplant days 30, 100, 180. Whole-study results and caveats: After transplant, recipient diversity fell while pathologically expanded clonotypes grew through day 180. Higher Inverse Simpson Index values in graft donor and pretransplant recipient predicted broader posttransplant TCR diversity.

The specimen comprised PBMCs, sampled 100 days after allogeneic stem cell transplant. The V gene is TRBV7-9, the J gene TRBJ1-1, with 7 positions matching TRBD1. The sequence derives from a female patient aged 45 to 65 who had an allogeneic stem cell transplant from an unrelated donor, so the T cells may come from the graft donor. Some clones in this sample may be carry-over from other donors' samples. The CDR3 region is CASSFPDRIGTEAFF. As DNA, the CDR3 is TGTGCCAGCAGCTTCCCGGACAGGATTGGAACTGAAGCTTTCTTT.